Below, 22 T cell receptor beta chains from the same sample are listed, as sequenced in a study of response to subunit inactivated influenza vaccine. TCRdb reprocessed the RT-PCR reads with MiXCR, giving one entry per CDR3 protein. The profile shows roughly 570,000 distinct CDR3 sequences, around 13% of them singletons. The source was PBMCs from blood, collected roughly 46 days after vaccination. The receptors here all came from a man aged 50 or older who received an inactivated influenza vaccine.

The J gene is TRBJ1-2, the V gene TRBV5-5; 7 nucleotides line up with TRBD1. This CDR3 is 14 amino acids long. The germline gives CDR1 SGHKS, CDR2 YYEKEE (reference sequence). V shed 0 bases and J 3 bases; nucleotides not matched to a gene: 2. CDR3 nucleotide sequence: TGTGCCAGCAGCTTGGTCCAGGGGGACTATGGCTACACCTTC. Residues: CASSLVQGDYGYTF.

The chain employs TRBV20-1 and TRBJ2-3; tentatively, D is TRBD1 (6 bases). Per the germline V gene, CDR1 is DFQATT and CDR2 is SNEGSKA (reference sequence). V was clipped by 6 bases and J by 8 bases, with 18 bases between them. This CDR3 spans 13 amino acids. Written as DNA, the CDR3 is TGCAGTGCGCCAAAGACCGGACAGCGTACGCAGTATTTT. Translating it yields CSAPKTGQRTQYF.

In DNA form, the CDR3 reads TGTGCCAGCAGTCCTCTTTGGGAGGGTTTCGAGACCCAGTACTTC. Residues: CASSPLWEGFETQYF. The J gene is TRBJ2-5, the V gene TRBV28, with 7 bases that match TRBD2. The length of the CDR3 is 15 residues. The J segment lost 5 bases and the V segment lost 5 bases, leaving 11 bases of the junction unmatched. Germline V lookup: CDR1 MDHEN, CDR2 SYDVKM.

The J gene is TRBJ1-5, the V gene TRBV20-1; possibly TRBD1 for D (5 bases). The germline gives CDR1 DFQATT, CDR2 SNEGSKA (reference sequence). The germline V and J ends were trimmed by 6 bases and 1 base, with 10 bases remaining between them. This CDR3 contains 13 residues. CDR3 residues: CSATRDSNQPQHF. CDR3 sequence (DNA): TGCAGTGCGACGCGGGACAGCAATCAGCCCCAGCATTTT.

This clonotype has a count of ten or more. The CDR3 protein is CASISLAGYSYEQYF. The CDR3 nucleotides read TGTGCCAGTATATCACTAGCGGGATACTCCTACGAGCAGTACTTC. The V call is TRBV6-1, the J call TRBJ2-7; 10 bases match TRBD2. Germline CDR1 reads MNHNS; CDR2 reads SASEGT. The CDR3 length is 15 residues. The V gene end was trimmed by 9 bases and the J gene end by 0 bases; junction bases not matched to a gene: 8.

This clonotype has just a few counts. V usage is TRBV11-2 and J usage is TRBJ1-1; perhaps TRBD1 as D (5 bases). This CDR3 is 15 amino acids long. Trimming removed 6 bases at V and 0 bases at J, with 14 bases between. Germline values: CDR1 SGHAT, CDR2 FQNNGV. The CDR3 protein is CASRLTGFMNTEAFF. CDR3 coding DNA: TGTGCCAGCAGACTAACAGGCTTCATGAACACTGAAGCTTTCTTT.

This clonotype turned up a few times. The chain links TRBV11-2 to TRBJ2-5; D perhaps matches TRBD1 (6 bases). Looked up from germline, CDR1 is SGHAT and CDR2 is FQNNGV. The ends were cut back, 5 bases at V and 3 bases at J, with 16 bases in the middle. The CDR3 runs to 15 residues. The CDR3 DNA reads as TGTGCCAGCAGCCAAGAAAAGGGGGTGGAAGAGACCCAGTACTTC. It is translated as CASSQEKGVEETQYF.

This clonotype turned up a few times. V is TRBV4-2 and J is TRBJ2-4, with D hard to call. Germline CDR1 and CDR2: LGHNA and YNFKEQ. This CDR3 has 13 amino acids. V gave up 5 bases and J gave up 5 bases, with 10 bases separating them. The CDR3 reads CASSSPTQNIQYF. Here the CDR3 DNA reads TGTGCCAGCAGCTCCCCCACCCAAAACATTCAGTACTTC.

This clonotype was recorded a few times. The CDR3 is CSATTDNTDTQYF. The CDR3 bases are TGCAGTGCTACGACAGATAACACAGATACGCAGTATTTT. The chain joins TRBV20-1 to TRBJ2-3, with a possible D match to TRBD1 (5 bases). From germline, CDR1 is DFQATT and CDR2 SNEGSKA (reference sequence). V lost 4 bases and J 2 bases, leaving 10 bases between the germline ends. The CDR3 runs 13 residues.

The CDR3 nucleotides are TGTGCCCTTTCCCGGGGGAGTCGATACAATGAGCAGTTCTTC. Protein sequence: CALSRGSRYNEQFF. V gene TRBV12-3 or TRBV12-4 combines with J gene TRBJ2-1; D might be TRBD2 (6 bases). The CDR3 is made up of 14 amino acids. V shed 11 bases and J shed 4 bases, with 18 bases lying between them.

The CDR3 coding sequence is TGTGCCAGCAGTACCCGGACAGGCTTACAAGAGACCCAGTACTTC. Residues: CASSTRTGLQETQYF. The rearrangement uses TRBV12-3 or TRBV12-4 and TRBJ2-5; 7 bases agree with TRBD1. This CDR3 is 15 amino acids long. V lost 5 bases to trimming and J lost 2 bases; unmatched junction nucleotides: 8.

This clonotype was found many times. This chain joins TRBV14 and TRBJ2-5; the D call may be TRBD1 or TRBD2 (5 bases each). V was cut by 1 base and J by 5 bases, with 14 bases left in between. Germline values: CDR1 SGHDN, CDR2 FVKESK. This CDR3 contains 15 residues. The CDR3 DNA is TGTGCCAGCAGCCAAGCCCGGGGCTTCAGGGAGACCCAGTACTTC. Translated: CASSQARGFRETQYF.

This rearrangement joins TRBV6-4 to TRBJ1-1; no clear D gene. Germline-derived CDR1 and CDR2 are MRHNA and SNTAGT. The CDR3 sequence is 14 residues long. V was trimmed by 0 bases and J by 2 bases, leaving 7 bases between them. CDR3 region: CASSDSVENTEAFF. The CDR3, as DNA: TGTGCCAGCAGTGACTCGGTAGAAAACACTGAAGCTTTCTTT.

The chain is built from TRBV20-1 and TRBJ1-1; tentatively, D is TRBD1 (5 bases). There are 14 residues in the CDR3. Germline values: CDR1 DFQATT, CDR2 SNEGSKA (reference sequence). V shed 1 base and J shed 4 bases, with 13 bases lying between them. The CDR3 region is CSARGRGVSTEAFF. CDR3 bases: TGCAGTGCTAGAGGTAGGGGAGTGAGCACTGAAGCTTTCTTT.

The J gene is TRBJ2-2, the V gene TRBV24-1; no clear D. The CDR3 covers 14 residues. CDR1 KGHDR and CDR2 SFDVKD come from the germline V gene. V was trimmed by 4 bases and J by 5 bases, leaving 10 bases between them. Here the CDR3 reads CATSDPPTTGELFF. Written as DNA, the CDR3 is TGTGCCACCAGTGACCCCCCTACGACCGGGGAGCTGTTTTTT.

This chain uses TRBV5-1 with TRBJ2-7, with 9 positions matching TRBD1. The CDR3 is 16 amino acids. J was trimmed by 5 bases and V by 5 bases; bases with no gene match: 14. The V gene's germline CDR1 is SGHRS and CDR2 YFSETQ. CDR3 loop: CASSILGGTGNDEQYF. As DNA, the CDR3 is TGCGCCAGCAGTATTCTGGGCGGGACAGGGAACGACGAGCAGTACTTC.

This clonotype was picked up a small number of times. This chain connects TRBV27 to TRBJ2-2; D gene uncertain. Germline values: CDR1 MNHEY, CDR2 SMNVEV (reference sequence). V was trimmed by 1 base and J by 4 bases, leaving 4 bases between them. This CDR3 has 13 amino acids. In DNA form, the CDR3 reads TGTGCCAGCAGTTTATTCCCCACCGGGGAGCTGTTTTTT. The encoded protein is CASSLFPTGELFF.

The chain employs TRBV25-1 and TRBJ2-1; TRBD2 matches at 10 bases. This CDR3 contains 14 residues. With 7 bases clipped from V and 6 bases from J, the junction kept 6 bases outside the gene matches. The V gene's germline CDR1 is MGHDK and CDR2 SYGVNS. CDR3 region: CASIEREGANEQFF. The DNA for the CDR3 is TGTGCCAGCATCGAGCGGGAGGGGGCCAATGAGCAGTTCTTC.

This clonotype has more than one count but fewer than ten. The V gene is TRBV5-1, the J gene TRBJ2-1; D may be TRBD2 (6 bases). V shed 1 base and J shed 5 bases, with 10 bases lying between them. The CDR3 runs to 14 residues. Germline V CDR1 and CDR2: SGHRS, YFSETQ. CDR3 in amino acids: CASSLRLGDNEQFF. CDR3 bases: TGCGCCAGCAGCTTGAGACTAGGAGACAATGAGCAGTTCTTC.

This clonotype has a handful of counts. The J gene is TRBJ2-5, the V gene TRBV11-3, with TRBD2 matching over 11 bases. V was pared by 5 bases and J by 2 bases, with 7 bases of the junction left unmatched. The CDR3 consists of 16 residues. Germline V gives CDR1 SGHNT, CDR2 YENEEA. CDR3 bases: TGTGCCAGCAGCCTCCGGACTAGCGGGTTTCAAGAGACCCAGTACTTC. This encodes CASSLRTSGFQETQYF.

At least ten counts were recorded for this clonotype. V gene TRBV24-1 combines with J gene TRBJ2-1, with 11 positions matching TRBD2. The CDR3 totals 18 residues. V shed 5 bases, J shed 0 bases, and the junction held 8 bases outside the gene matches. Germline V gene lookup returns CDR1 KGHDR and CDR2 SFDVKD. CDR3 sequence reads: CATSGLLSGRASYNEQFF. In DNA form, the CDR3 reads TGTGCCACCAGTGGCCTCCTTAGCGGGAGGGCCTCCTACAATGAGCAGTTCTTC.

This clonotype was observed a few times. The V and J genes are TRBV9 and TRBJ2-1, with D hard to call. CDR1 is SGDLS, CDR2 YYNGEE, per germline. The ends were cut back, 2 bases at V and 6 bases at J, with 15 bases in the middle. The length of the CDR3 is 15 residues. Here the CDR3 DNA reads TGTGCCAGCAGCGTTGGACCCTTGCGTGGCAATGAGCAGTTCTTC. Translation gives CASSVGPLRGNEQFF.